This TCR beta chain comes out of a study of shared clonotypes between healthy human individuals. Study-level findings and limits: A generally larger estimated richness was seen in naive subsets than in memory subsets. Tissue TCR repertoires likely differ from these blood-only repertoires.

This CDR3 comprises 13 residues. In germline, CDR1 is MNHNS, CDR2 SASEGT. Between the trimmed V and J ends, which lost 3 bases and 3 bases, there was a span of 8 bases. Assay used: immunoSEQ multiplex PCR; TCRdb lists only in-frame clones, some missing. The repertoire holds about 2,500,000 clones, with about 92% as singletons. This clone was recorded once. Its antigen is still unknown. Other DNA variants within this sample encode the same CDR3. The genes are TRBV6-1 and TRBJ1-2; D is possibly TRBD1 (6 bases). Sequencing input: naive CD4+ T cells sorted from blood. Subset indicated: CD45RA+ positively selected. This clonotype was obtained from a man aged 18 to 30 in good health. The CDR3 here is CASSEGAHYGYTF. CDR3 coding DNA: TGTGCCAGCAGTGAGGGGGCCCACTATGGCTACACCTTC.